Included here is one T cell receptor beta chain sequence, with context. The antigen remains unidentified. The sample comes from a study of T cell clones after liver transplantation. The germline V gene encodes CDR1 LGHNA and CDR2 YNFKEQ. The CDR3 covers 15 residues. J was trimmed by 2 bases and V by 1 base; bases with no gene match: 5. Repertoires were generated with immunoSEQ multiplex PCR, while TCRdb's copy carries only in-frame clones and drops some. The table lists roughly 97,000 clones, around four fifths of them singletons. Regarding the study as a whole: In 5 of 8 subjects, circulating graft-donor-reactive CD4 TCRbeta sequences fell significantly after transplant. These preliminary findings come from unstandardized post-transplant sampling times.

The input for sequencing was CD4+ T cells from blood, taken before liver transplant. V usage is TRBV4-2 and J usage is TRBJ2-7; the match to TRBD2 covers 7 bases. This receptor was obtained from a human donor who received a liver transplant. The CDR3 DNA follows: TGTGCCAGCAGCCAAGGGACTAGGGGAACCTACGAGCAGTACTTC. Residues: CASSQGTRGTYEQYF.